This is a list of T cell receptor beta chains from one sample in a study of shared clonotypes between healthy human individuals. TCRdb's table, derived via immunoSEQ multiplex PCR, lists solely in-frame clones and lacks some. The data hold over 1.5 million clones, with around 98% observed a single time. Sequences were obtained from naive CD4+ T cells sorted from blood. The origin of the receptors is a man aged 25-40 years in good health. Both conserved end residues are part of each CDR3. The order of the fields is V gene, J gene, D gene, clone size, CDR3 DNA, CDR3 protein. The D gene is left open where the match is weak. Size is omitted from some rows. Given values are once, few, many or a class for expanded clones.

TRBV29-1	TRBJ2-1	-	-	TGCAGCGTTTTAAAGGGGAGTTCCTACAATGAGCAGTTCTTC	CSVLKGSSYNEQFF
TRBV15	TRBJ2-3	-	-	TGTGCCACCAGCAGAACTAGAAATACGCAGTATTTT	CATSRTRNTQYF
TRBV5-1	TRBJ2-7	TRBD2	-	TGCGCCAGCAGTTCTAACACCGGGACTAGCGGGGCCTACGAGCAGTACTTC	CASSSNTGTSGAYEQYF
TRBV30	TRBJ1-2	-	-	TGTGCCTGGAGTGAAGTAGGATTGGGGGGCTACACCTTC	CAWSEVGLGGYTF
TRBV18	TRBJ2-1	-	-	TGTGCCAGCTCACCGACCCCTGGGGACAATGAGCAGTTCTTC	CASSPTPGDNEQFF
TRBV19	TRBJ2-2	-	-	TGTGCCAGTAGTACAAGCTGGGACACCGGGGAGCTGTTTTTT	CASSTSWDTGELFF
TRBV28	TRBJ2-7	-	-	TGTGCCAGCAGTTCCCTTAGCGGGGACAGCTCCTACGAGCAGTACTTC	CASSSLSGDSSYEQYF
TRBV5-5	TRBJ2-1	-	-	TGTGCCAGCAGCTTGAACACAGGGTGGCGTGATGAGCAGTTCTTC	CASSLNTGWRDEQFF
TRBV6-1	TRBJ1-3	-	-	TGTGCCAGCAGTGAACAAACGGTGAGAAACACCATATATTTT	CASSEQTVRNTIYF
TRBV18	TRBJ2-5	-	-	TGTGCCAGCTCACCACCTAATACGGGTCAAGAGACCCAGTACTTC	CASSPPNTGQETQYF
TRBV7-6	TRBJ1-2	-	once	TGTGCCAGCAGCCGAGAACGGAGCACAACGGAAGCTAACTATGGCTACACCTTC	CASSRERSTTEANYGYTF
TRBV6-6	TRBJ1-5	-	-	TGTGCCAGCAGTTTGACAGACTTAAGCCAGCCCCAGCATTTT	CASSLTDLSQPQHF
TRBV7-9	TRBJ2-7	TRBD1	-	TGTGCCAGCAGCTCCGGGACAGAGGGCTACGAGCAGTACTTC	CASSSGTEGYEQYF
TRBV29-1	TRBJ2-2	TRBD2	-	TGCAGCGTTGAAGCCAGACTAGCGGGAGGGTACACCGGGGAGCTGTTTTTT	CSVEARLAGGYTGELFF
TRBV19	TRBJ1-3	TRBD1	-	TGTGCCAGCGAGGACAGGGGAGGAGGAAACACCATATATTTT	CASEDRGGGNTIYF
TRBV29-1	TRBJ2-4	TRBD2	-	TGCAGCGTGGCTAGCGGTACCTTACAAAACATTCAGTACTTC	CSVASGTLQNIQYF
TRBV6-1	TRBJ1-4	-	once	TGTGCCAGCAGTGGACAGGTGAATGAAAAACTGTTTTTT	CASSGQVNEKLFF
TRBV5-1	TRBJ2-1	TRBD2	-	TGCGCCAGCAGCCCTCAGGGGACTAGCGGGGCTAATGAGCAGTTCTTC	CASSPQGTSGANEQFF
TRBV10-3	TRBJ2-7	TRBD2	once	TGTGCCATCAGTGGGTTAGCGGGAGATGGCGAGCAGTACTTC	CAISGLAGDGEQYF
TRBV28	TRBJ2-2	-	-	TGTGCCAGCAACCGCGGCACCGGGGAGCTGTTTTTT	CASNRGTGELFF
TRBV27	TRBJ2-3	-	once	TGTGCCAGCAGTTCAAGGGGACGCAACACAGATACGCAGTATTTT	CASSSRGRNTDTQYF
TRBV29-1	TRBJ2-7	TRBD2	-	TGCAGCGCTCTCGGGCTAGCGGGCCACGAGCAGTACTTC	CSALGLAGHEQYF
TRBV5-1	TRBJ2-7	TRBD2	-	TGCGCCAGCAGCTTGGGGTGGACTAGCGCAGACGAGCAGTACTTC	CASSLGWTSADEQYF
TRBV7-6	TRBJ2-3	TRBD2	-	TGTGCCACGGCTAGCGGGAGAGGCACAGATACGCAGTATTTT	CATASGRGTDTQYF
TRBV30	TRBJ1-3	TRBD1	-	TGTGCCTGGAGGACAGGGGCTGGAAACACCATATATTTT	CAWRTGAGNTIYF
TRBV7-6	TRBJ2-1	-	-	TGTGCCAGCAGCTTAGAACTCCTGCTAAGTGAGCAGTTCTTC	CASSLELLLSEQFF
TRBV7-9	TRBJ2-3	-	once	TGTGCCAGCAGCTTTGGAAGGTGGGAATCAGATACGCAGTATTTT	CASSFGRWESDTQYF
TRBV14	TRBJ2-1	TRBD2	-	TGTGCCAGCAGCCAAGATAGGCGGGCTAGCGGGTTACGACAGGAGCAGTTCTTC	CASSQDRRASGLRQEQFF
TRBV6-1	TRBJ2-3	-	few	TGTGCCAGCATGGAAGCGTTAGGAGGGGCAGATACGCAGTATTTT	CASMEALGGADTQYF
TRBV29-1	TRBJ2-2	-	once	TGCAGCGTTGGGGGATTGGTGAACACCGGGGAGCTGTTTTTT	CSVGGLVNTGELFF
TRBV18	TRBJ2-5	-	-	TGTGCCAGCTCACCAACAACAGAGACCCAGTACTTC	CASSPTTETQYF
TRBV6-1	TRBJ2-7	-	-	TGTGCCAGCATTGACGGGTACGAGCAGTACTTC	CASIDGYEQYF
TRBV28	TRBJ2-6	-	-	TGTGCCAGCCAACAGGGTTCTGGGGCCAACGTCCTGACTTTC	CASQQGSGANVLTF
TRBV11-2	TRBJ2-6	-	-	TGTGCCAGCAGCTTAGAAAACGACGGGTCTGGGGCCAACGTCCTGACTTTC	CASSLENDGSGANVLTF
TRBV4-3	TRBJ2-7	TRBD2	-	TGCGCCAGCAGCCTAAGACTAGCGGGAGGGCAACGTGTCGGTTACGAGCAGTACTTC	CASSLRLAGGQRVGYEQYF
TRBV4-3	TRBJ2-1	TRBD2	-	TGCGCCAGCAGCCAAGGCCTAGCGGGGTACAATGAGCAGTTCTTC	CASSQGLAGYNEQFF
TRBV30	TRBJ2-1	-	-	TGTGCCTGGAGTGTAGACCCGGACAATGAGCAGTTCTTC	CAWSVDPDNEQFF
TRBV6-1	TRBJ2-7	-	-	TGTGCCAGCAGTCCCTTATACGAGCAGTACTTC	CASSPLYEQYF
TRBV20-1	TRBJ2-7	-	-	TGCAGTGCTAGAAGGGACTACGAGCAGTACTTC	CSARRDYEQYF
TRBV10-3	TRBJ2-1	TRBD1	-	TGTGCCATCAGTGAGTCTCGACAGGGTACCTACAATGAGCAGTTCTTC	CAISESRQGTYNEQFF
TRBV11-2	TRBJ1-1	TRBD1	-	TGTGCCAGCAGCTTACAGGGGGCGGTGAACACTGAAGCTTTCTTT	CASSLQGAVNTEAFF
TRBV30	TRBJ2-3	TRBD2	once	TGTGCCTGGAGTGTACGAGCGGGGGCAGATACGCAGTATTTT	CAWSVRAGADTQYF
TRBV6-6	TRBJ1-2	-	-	TGTGCCAGCAGTTACTCTAGGGGGGTAGATGGCTACACCTTC	CASSYSRGVDGYTF
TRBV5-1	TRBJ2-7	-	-	TGCGCCAGCAGCTTGGGTTCTAAAATCTACGAGCAGTACTTC	CASSLGSKIYEQYF
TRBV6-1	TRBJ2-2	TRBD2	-	TGTGCCAGCAAGTCTACGGCGGGAGGCGGGGAGCTGTTTTTT	CASKSTAGGGELFF
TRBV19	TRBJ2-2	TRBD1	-	TGTGCCAGTACCCGACAGGGGGGGACCGGGGAGCTGTTTTTT	CASTRQGGTGELFF
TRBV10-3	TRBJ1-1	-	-	TGTGCCATCAGTGAGAAGGGGAACACTGAAGCTTTCTTT	CAISEKGNTEAFF
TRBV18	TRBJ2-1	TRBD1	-	TGTGCCAGCTCACGAAACCTACAGGGGATCAATGAGCAGTTCTTC	CASSRNLQGINEQFF
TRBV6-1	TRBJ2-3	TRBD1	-	TGTGCCAGCAGGACGGACAGGGTCACAGATACGCAGTATTTT	CASRTDRVTDTQYF
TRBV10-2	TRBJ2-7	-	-	TGCGCCAGCAGTGCACAGGCGCCCTACGAGCAGTACTTC	CASSAQAPYEQYF